This T cell receptor (beta chain) is drawn from a study of T cells in Graves' hyperthyroidism and ophthalmopathy. A note on this clonotype: The antigen is not known.

Whole-study findings and limits: In simple terms, a model built on 13 V-J features told ophthalmopathy apart from stable hyperthyroidism.

Amplified regions were TCR beta CDR3 sequences from RNA transcripts. The HTBI set primed first-round TCR CDR3 RT-PCR. TCRdb reanalysed the multiplex PCR reads using MiXCR and keeps one entry per CDR3 protein. The sample comprises roughly 200,000 distinct CDR3 sequences, around 16% of which are singletons, and roughly 44% rests with the top ten. Sequencing was done on a sample of blood. The receptor comes from a man aged 35 to 55 with Graves' hyperthyroidism.

CDR3 residues: CSVETRYTGELFF. CDR3 sequence (DNA): TGCAGCGTTGAAACCAGGTACACCGGGGAGCTGTTTTTT. V usage is TRBV29-1 and J usage is TRBJ2-2, with D unresolved. Germline CDR1 SQVTM, CDR2 ANQGSEA. CDR3 length equals 13 residues. Trimming stripped 2 bases from V and 3 bases from J, with 7 bases between.